The present TCR beta chain was sequenced within a study of response to subunit inactivated influenza vaccine. General observations from the study: New T cells are recruited in small numbers by each seasonal influenza vaccination, according to the authors' suggestion.

This clonotype was recorded a few times. Its antigen is not known. TCRdb re-called the RT-PCR reads through MiXCR, storing one row per CDR3 protein. The table includes about 620,000 distinct CDR3 sequences, about 11% detected once. This same sample was also part of a study on T cells expressing NK-cell markers. That paper adds: TCR beta cDNA was generated via 5'RACE template switching incorporating UMIs. Beta-chain profiling covered CD3+CD56+NKG2C+, CD3+CD56+NKG2C- and CD3+CD56-NKG2C+ sorted subsets. Dominant NKG2C+ clonotypes made up roughly 1.0-8% of CD8+ T cells in roughly six donors.

Sequenced here: PBMCs from blood, sampled on the day of vaccination. The receptor's source is a man in his fifties who received an inactivated influenza vaccine.

CDR3 amino acids: CSVELDRGGTDTQYF. CDR3 bases: TGCAGCGTGGAGCTGGATCGCGGGGGCACAGATACGCAGTATTTT. V is TRBV29-1 and J is TRBJ2-3; a possible D gene is TRBD2 (6 bases). CDR1 SQVTM and CDR2 ANQGSEA come from the germline V gene. Trimming shortened V by 6 bases and J by 1 base, and 17 bases separated the two germline ends. The CDR3 has 15 residues.